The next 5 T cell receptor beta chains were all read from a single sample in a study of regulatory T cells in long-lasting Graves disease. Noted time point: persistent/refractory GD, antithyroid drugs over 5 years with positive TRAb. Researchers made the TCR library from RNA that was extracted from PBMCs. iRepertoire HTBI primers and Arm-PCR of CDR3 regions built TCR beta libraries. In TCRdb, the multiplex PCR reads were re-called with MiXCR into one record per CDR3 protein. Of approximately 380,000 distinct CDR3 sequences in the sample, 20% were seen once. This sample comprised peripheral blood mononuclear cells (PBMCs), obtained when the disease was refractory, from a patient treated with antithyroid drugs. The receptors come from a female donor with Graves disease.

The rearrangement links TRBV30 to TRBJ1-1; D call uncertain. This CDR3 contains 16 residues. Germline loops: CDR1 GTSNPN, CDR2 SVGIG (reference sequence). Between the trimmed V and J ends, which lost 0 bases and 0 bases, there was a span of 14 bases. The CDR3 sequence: CAWSVQRTVLNTEAFF. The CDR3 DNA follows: TGTGCCTGGAGTGTACAGCGGACTGTTTTGAACACTGAAGCTTTCTTT.

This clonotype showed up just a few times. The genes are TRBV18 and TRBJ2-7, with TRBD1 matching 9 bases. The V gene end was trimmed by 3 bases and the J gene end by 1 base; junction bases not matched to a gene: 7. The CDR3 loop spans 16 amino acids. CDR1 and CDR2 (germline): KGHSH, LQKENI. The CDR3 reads CASSPLPGTGSYEQYF. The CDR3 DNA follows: TGTGCCAGCTCACCCCTGCCCGGGACAGGGTCCTACGAGCAGTACTTC.

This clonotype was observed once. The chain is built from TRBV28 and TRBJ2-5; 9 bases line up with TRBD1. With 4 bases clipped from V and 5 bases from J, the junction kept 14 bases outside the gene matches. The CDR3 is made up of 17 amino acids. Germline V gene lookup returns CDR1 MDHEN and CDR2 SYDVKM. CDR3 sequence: CASSSPGTGFSLETQYF. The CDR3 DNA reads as TGTGCCAGCAGTTCGCCGGGGACAGGGTTTTCCTTGGAGACCCAGTACTTC. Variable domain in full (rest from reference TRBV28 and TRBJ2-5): DVKVTQSSRYLVKRTGEKVFLECVQDMDHENMFWYRQDPGLGLRLIYFSYDVKMKEKGDIPEGYSVSREKKERFSLILESASTNQTSMYLCASSSPGTGFSLETQYFGPGTRLLVL.

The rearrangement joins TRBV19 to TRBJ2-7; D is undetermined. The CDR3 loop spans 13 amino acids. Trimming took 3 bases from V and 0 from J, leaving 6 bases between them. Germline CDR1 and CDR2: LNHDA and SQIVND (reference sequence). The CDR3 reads CASSIGRSYEQYF. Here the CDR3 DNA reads TGTGCCAGTAGTATCGGCCGCTCCTACGAGCAGTACTTC.

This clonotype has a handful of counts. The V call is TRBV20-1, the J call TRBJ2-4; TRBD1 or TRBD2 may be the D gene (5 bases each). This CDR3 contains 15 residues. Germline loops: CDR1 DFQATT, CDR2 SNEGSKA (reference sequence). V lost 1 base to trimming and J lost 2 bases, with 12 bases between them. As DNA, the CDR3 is TGCAGTGCTAGAGTCCCCGGGACGTCCAAAAACATTCAGTACTTC. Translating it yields CSARVPGTSKNIQYF.